The rows below give T cell receptor beta chains drawn from one sample of a study of blood T cells in healthy people across ages. TCRdb redid the calling of the 5' RACE reads with MiXCR, one entry per CDR3 protein. The sample records under 2,000,000 distinct CDR3 sequences, 40% to 55% being singletons. Sequencing input: blood. The receptors derive from a woman aged 40-49 years in good health. CDR3s include the opening cysteine and the closing phenylalanine or tryptophan. Each record gives: J gene, V gene, CDR3 length, clone size, D gene, CDR3 DNA, CDR3 protein. D genes are given only for firm matches. Only part of the rows carry a size: once, few, many, or a class if the clone is expanded.

J gene: TRBJ2-3
V gene: TRBV12-3/TRBV12-4
CDR3 length: 13
clone size: .
D gene: .
CDR3 DNA: TGTGCCAGCAGCGTCGATTACCCAGATACGCAGTATTTT
CDR3 protein: CASSVDYPDTQYF

J gene: TRBJ2-1
V gene: TRBV4-1
CDR3 length: 16
clone size: few
D gene: .
CDR3 DNA: TGCGCCAGCAGCCCGCTCTCCGGGGAAAGGGGGGATGAGCAGTTCTTC
CDR3 protein: CASSPLSGERGDEQFF

J gene: TRBJ2-5
V gene: TRBV6-1
CDR3 length: 15
clone size: once
D gene: .
CDR3 DNA: TGTGCCAGCAAGCGGGCACTTAATGAACAAGAGACCCAGTACTTC
CDR3 protein: CASKRALNEQETQYF

J gene: TRBJ2-1
V gene: TRBV7-7
CDR3 length: 15
clone size: .
D gene: .
CDR3 DNA: TGTGCTAGCAGCTTAGAGCCGGGGGTGCACAATGAGCAGTTCTTC
CDR3 protein: CASSLEPGVHNEQFF

J gene: TRBJ2-5
V gene: TRBV7-2
CDR3 length: 14
clone size: .
D gene: .
CDR3 DNA: TGTGCCAGCAGCTTAGGGGTGCAAACGGAGACCCAGTACTTC
CDR3 protein: CASSLGVQTETQYF

J gene: TRBJ1-1
V gene: TRBV2
CDR3 length: 11
clone size: many
D gene: .
CDR3 DNA: TGTGCCAGCACTCTGGGCGTAGAAGCTTTCTTT
CDR3 protein: CASTLGVEAFF

J gene: TRBJ2-1
V gene: TRBV12-3/TRBV12-4
CDR3 length: 13
clone size: .
D gene: .
CDR3 DNA: TGTGCCAGCACAAAAGGACGGAACAATGAGCAGTTCTTC
CDR3 protein: CASTKGRNNEQFF

J gene: TRBJ2-3
V gene: TRBV6-2/TRBV6-3
CDR3 length: 14
clone size: .
D gene: .
CDR3 DNA: TGTGCCAGCAGTTACAGCGCTAACACAGATACGCAGTATTTT
CDR3 protein: CASSYSANTDTQYF

J gene: TRBJ1-5
V gene: TRBV5-1
CDR3 length: 14
clone size: .
D gene: .
CDR3 DNA: TGCGCCAGCAGCTTGGGGGACACCCATCAGCCCCAGCATTTT
CDR3 protein: CASSLGDTHQPQHF

J gene: TRBJ1-2
V gene: TRBV28
CDR3 length: 14
clone size: .
D gene: TRBD1
CDR3 DNA: TGTGCCAGCAGTTTTCGAAGGGGGCTGCCGTGGCACACCTTC
CDR3 protein: CASSFRRGLPWHTF

J gene: TRBJ2-1
V gene: TRBV27
CDR3 length: 16
clone size: .
D gene: TRBD1
CDR3 DNA: TGTGCCAGCAGTCCCACCCGGGACAGGGGGCGGAATGAGCAGTTCTTC
CDR3 protein: CASSPTRDRGRNEQFF

J gene: TRBJ1-5
V gene: TRBV20-1
CDR3 length: 13
clone size: .
D gene: TRBD1
CDR3 DNA: TGCAGTGCCGGACAGGGGTTAGATCAGCCCCAGCATTTT
CDR3 protein: CSAGQGLDQPQHF

J gene: TRBJ2-1
V gene: TRBV7-2
CDR3 length: 15
clone size: few
D gene: .
CDR3 DNA: TGTGCCAGCAGCAATACGAGGAGCTCCTACAATGAGCAGTTCTTC
CDR3 protein: CASSNTRSSYNEQFF

J gene: TRBJ2-1
V gene: TRBV7-2
CDR3 length: 15
clone size: few
D gene: TRBD2
CDR3 DNA: TGTGCCAGCAGCACCCTAGCGGTATCCTACAATGAGCAGTTCTTC
CDR3 protein: CASSTLAVSYNEQFF

J gene: TRBJ2-3
V gene: TRBV7-9
CDR3 length: 15
clone size: .
D gene: .
CDR3 DNA: TGTGCCAGCAGCTTCCGGGGCCGGCAGGAGGATACGCAGTATTTT
CDR3 protein: CASSFRGRQEDTQYF

J gene: TRBJ1-2
V gene: TRBV20-1
CDR3 length: 12
clone size: .
D gene: TRBD1
CDR3 DNA: TGCAGTGCTTTACAGGGGAACGGTGGCTACACCTTC
CDR3 protein: CSALQGNGGYTF

J gene: TRBJ1-2
V gene: TRBV20-1
CDR3 length: 13
clone size: .
D gene: TRBD1
CDR3 DNA: TGCAGTGCAAAGCTTGACAGGGTGAATGGCTACACCTTC
CDR3 protein: CSAKLDRVNGYTF

J gene: TRBJ2-3
V gene: TRBV27
CDR3 length: 20
clone size: once
D gene: TRBD2
CDR3 DNA: TGTGCCAGCAACCGCGTCTTCACTAGCGGGGTATTCGCTAGCACAGATACGCAGTATTTT
CDR3 protein: CASNRVFTSGVFASTDTQYF

J gene: TRBJ1-1
V gene: TRBV9
CDR3 length: 14
clone size: few
D gene: .
CDR3 DNA: TGTGCCAGCAGCGTAGTTGCAGGTCACACTGAAGCTTTCTTT
CDR3 protein: CASSVVAGHTEAFF

J gene: TRBJ2-3
V gene: TRBV11-1
CDR3 length: 15
clone size: .
D gene: .
CDR3 DNA: TGTGCCAGCAGCCCAGTCGGGAAGCTCACAGATACGCAGTATTTT
CDR3 protein: CASSPVGKLTDTQYF

J gene: TRBJ2-3
V gene: TRBV6-2/TRBV6-3
CDR3 length: 16
clone size: few
D gene: .
CDR3 DNA: TGTGCCAGTACGAGCGCCCGGGACACCTACACAGATACGCAGTATTTT
CDR3 protein: CASTSARDTYTDTQYF

J gene: TRBJ1-2
V gene: TRBV29-1
CDR3 length: 12
clone size: .
D gene: TRBD1
CDR3 DNA: TGCAGCTACCGGGACAGTGTCTATGGCTACACCTTC
CDR3 protein: CSYRDSVYGYTF